The rows below give T cell receptor beta chains drawn from one sample of a study of OX40 agonist ivuxolimab in advanced cancers. TCRdb's table, derived via immunoSEQ multiplex PCR, lists solely in-frame clones and lacks some. The sample yields tens of thousands of clones, about 85% seen once. This specimen consisted of CD4+ or CD8+ T cells sorted from blood, obtained in a trial of the OX40 agonist ivuxolimab. The source is an adult with an advanced solid tumor such as melanoma, head and neck, liver or kidney cancer. Each CDR3 is given with its conserved first and last residue. A D gene is named only where the DNA matches it firmly. The listing skips clone size in some rows; elsewhere it reads once, few, many or a size class.

j_call v_call clone_size d_call cdr3_aa cdr3_nt
TRBJ1-2 TRBV6-5 . TRBD1 CASSYRTGPFTF TGTGCCAGCAGTTACCGGACAGGCCCATTCACCTTC
TRBJ1-2 TRBV7-2 . TRBD1 CASSFKGQGSYGYTF TGTGCCAGCAGCTTTAAGGGACAGGGTAGCTATGGCTACACCTTC
TRBJ2-5 TRBV5-6 . . CASSPGPRIETQYF TGTGCCAGCAGCCCTGGACCGCGAATAGAGACCCAGTACTTC
TRBJ2-1 TRBV9 . TRBD2 CASSAGLAGGGEQFF TGTGCCAGCAGCGCGGGACTAGCGGGGGGAGGCGAGCAGTTCTTC
TRBJ2-2 TRBV11-3 . . CASSLPPSGELFF TGTGCCAGCAGCTTACCCCCAAGCGGGGAGCTGTTTTTT
TRBJ2-5 TRBV7-9 . . CASSLRGPGETQYF TGTGCCAGCAGCCTCCGTGGGCCTGGGGAGACCCAGTACTTC
TRBJ2-7 TRBV6-1 . . CASRGTSGYEQYF TGTGCCAGCAGGGGGACCAGCGGCTACGAGCAGTACTTC
TRBJ2-1 TRBV6-1 . TRBD2 CASRASGELEQFF TGTGCAAGCAGGGCTAGCGGGGAACTTGAGCAGTTCTTC
TRBJ2-7 TRBV7-2 . TRBD2 CASSTQPGTSGRAGYEQYF TGTGCCAGCAGCACACAGCCCGGGACTAGCGGGAGGGCCGGGTACGAGCAGTACTTC
TRBJ2-7 TRBV28 . TRBD1 CASSFVGQGIYEQYF TGTGCCAGCAGTTTCGTTGGACAGGGTATATACGAGCAGTACTTC
TRBJ1-5 TRBV7-9 . TRBD1 CASSLGQGASQPQHF TGTGCCAGCAGCCTCGGACAGGGGGCTAGTCAGCCCCAGCATTTT
TRBJ2-5 TRBV11-2 . . CASRGRLTEETQYF TGTGCCAGCAGGGGGAGACTCACTGAGGAGACCCAGTACTTC
TRBJ1-1 TRBV19 few . CASSDRNTEAFF TGTGCCAGTTCCGACAGGAACACTGAAGCTTTCTTT
TRBJ2-1 TRBV2 . . CASSSTDGHEQFF TGTGCCAGCAGCTCGACCGATGGCCATGAGCAGTTCTTC
TRBJ1-5 TRBV6-1 . . CASSAYRDASNQPQHF TGTGCCAGCAGTGCGTACAGGGATGCTAGCAATCAGCCCCAGCATTTT
TRBJ2-1 TRBV19 . . CASSIQQSNEQFF TGTGCCAGTAGTATACAACAGTCCAATGAGCAGTTCTTC
TRBJ2-5 TRBV30 once . CAWRRDQETQYF TGTGCCTGGAGAAGGGACCAAGAGACCCAGTACTTC
TRBJ2-1 TRBV2 . TRBD2 CASSAVGLAGVNEQFF TGTGCCAGCAGTGCCGTGGGGCTAGCGGGAGTAAATGAGCAGTTCTTC
TRBJ2-2 TRBV27 . . CASRDHALAGELFF TGTGCCAGCAGAGACCATGCCCTTGCCGGGGAGCTGTTTTTT
TRBJ2-3 TRBV18 once . CASSPLPVTDTQYF TGTGCCAGCTCACCACTCCCCGTCACAGATACGCAGTATTTT
TRBJ1-2 TRBV5-3 once . CARSCQGSGLVGGYTF TGTGCCAGAAGCTGCCAAGGATCCGGACTGGTGGGTGGCTACACCTTC
TRBJ2-5 TRBV5-1 . . CASSYYSGTRGQQETQYF TGCGCCAGCAGCTATTACTCCGGGACAAGGGGCCAGCAAGAGACCCAGTACTTC
TRBJ1-1 TRBV2 once TRBD1 CASGGQMNTEAFF TGTGCCAGCGGGGGACAGATGAACACTGAAGCTTTCTTT
TRBJ1-5 TRBV30 . . CAWGGPNNQPQHF TGTGCCTGGGGGGGGCCGAACAATCAGCCCCAGCATTTT
TRBJ1-1 TRBV19 . . CASSIVRGNEAFF TGTGCCAGTAGTATAGTTCGGGGTAATGAAGCTTTCTTT
TRBJ2-5 TRBV19 . TRBD1 CASSEGASRETQYF TGTGCCAGTAGTGAGGGGGCGAGTCGAGAGACCCAGTACTTC
TRBJ2-3 TRBV6-1 once . CASSEQPGSADTQYF TGTGCCAGCAGTGAACAACCGGGGTCTGCAGATACGCAGTATTTT
TRBJ1-1 TRBV7-2 . . CASSPPAGTEAFF TGTGCCAGCAGCCCCCCCGCAGGTACTGAAGCTTTCTTT
TRBJ1-3 TRBV6-6 . . CASSPGQLNTIYF TGTGCCAGCAGTCCCGGACAGTTAAACACCATATATTTT
TRBJ1-6 TRBV18 . . CASSPGAGYNSPLHF TGTGCCAGCTCACCAGGGGCAGGCTATAATTCACCCCTCCACTTT
TRBJ2-7 TRBV5-1 . . CASYTGPPATYEQYF TGCGCCAGCTATACAGGACCCCCAGCTACCTACGAGCAGTACTTC
TRBJ2-5 TRBV27 . . CASSLLPTEETQYF TGTGCCAGCAGTTTACTCCCGACAGAAGAGACCCAGTACTTC
TRBJ2-7 TRBV20-1 . . CSTRLVYEQYF TGCAGTACCCGACTGGTATACGAGCAGTACTTC
TRBJ2-7 TRBV18 . . CASSPLASGLGDEQYF TGTGCCAGCTCACCACTAGCTTCGGGGCTCGGGGACGAGCAGTACTTC
TRBJ2-7 TRBV19 . TRBD1 CASSRSGQGASYEQYF TGTGCCAGTAGTAGGTCTGGGCAGGGGGCCTCCTACGAGCAGTACTTC
TRBJ1-6 TRBV30 . TRBD1 CAWSETQGSSYNSPLHF TGTGCCTGGAGTGAAACACAGGGGAGCTCCTATAATTCACCCCTCCACTTT
TRBJ2-7 TRBV19 . TRBD1 CASSARQGQGYEQYF TGTGCCAGTAGTGCAAGACAGGGTCAGGGCTACGAGCAGTACTTC
TRBJ2-3 TRBV28 . . CASSFSSLGQPSTDTQYF TGTGCCAGCAGTTTTTCTTCACTAGGTCAGCCTAGCACAGATACGCAGTATTTT
TRBJ1-2 TRBV6-5 once . CASSPRGVDYGYTF TGTGCCAGCAGCCCCAGGGGTGTCGACTATGGCTACACCTTC
TRBJ1-1 TRBV9 . TRBD1 CASSPNTGANTEAFF TGTGCCAGCAGCCCAAATACAGGGGCGAACACTGAAGCTTTCTTT
TRBJ1-2 TRBV28 . . CASSFRTAPNRDGYTF TGTGCCAGCAGTTTTAGGACAGCGCCTAACCGCGATGGCTACACCTTC
TRBJ2-5 TRBV14 . . CASSQARPWTQYF TGTGCCAGCAGCCAAGCGAGACCTTGGACCCAGTACTTC
TRBJ2-7 TRBV15 . TRBD2 CATSNGLAGGPYEQYF TGTGCCACCAGCAATGGACTAGCGGGAGGGCCCTACGAGCAGTACTTC
TRBJ2-1 TRBV5-1 . TRBD1 CASSLGDREYNEQFF TGCGCCAGCAGCTTGGGGGACAGGGAATACAATGAGCAGTTCTTC